Each of the 15 T cell receptor beta chains below was sequenced from the same sample in a study of identical twins. TCRdb processed the 5' RACE reads anew with MiXCR; each CDR3 protein has one entry. This table holds 200,000 to 250,000 distinct CDR3 sequences, around 7% found once. The data also belong to a second study, concerning yellow fever vaccine responses in identical twins.

Material: memory (CD45RO+) T cells sorted from blood. The receptors shown here come from a woman between 18 and 29 years old in good health.

This clonotype turned up a few times. The chain carries TRBV20-1 and TRBJ1-5; 12 nucleotides align to TRBD1. Germline V gene sequence: CDR1 DFQATT, CDR2 SNEGSKA (reference sequence). The CDR3 runs to 15 residues. Trimming removed 6 bases from V and 2 bases from J; junction bases left unmatched: 5. The CDR3 DNA reads TGCAGTGCAGGGACAGGGGGCAGGGGCAATCAGCCCCAGCATTTT. Protein product: CSAGTGGRGNQPQHF.

This clonotype came up many times. The chain is built from TRBV19 and TRBJ2-7; TRBD1 matches at 7 bases. The V gene end was trimmed by 8 bases and the J gene end by 4 bases; junction bases not matched to a gene: 2. The CDR3 runs 11 residues. CDR1 and CDR2 from the germline V gene are LNHDA and SQIVND (reference sequence). The CDR3 sequence: CASPQGYEQYF. Here the CDR3 DNA reads TGTGCCAGTCCACAGGGGTACGAGCAGTACTTC.

This clonotype was counted between two and nine times. V usage is TRBV20-1 and J usage is TRBJ2-7, with D perhaps matching TRBD2 (6 bases). The V gene's germline CDR1 is DFQATT and CDR2 SNEGSKA (reference sequence). The CDR3 has 15 residues. Trimming cost V 0 bases and J 0 bases, with 12 bases left between them. The CDR3 nucleotides are TGCAGTGCTAGAGATCCCGCCGGGAGCTCCTACGAGCAGTACTTC. Protein sequence: CSARDPAGSSYEQYF.

As for this clonotype: The junction does not match germline at one end; this may be a read error. This chain connects TRBV20-1 to TRBJ2-7; D is possibly TRBD2 (6 bases). The CDR3 contains 17 residues. Germline CDR1 and CDR2: DFQATT and SNEGSKA (reference sequence). As DNA, the CDR3 is TGCTGTGCTAGAGATGCAGCAGGGCGGGAATCTACCTACGAGCAGTACTTC. This gives the protein CCARDAAGRESTYEQYF.

The table lists this clonotype with a few counts. The chain couples TRBV5-6 to TRBJ1-5; D gene unclear. The germline V gene encodes CDR1 SGHDT and CDR2 YYEEEE. The CDR3 consists of 13 residues. The V and J ends lost 4 bases and 5 bases respectively, with 10 bases between them. For the CDR3, the DNA is TGTGCCAGCAGCACAGCACCCGATCAGCCCCAGCATTTT. Its translation: CASSTAPDQPQHF.

This clonotype has just a few counts. The chain joins TRBV7-3 to TRBJ2-1; 16 bases agree with TRBD2. The CDR3 contains 17 residues. Looked up from germline, CDR1 is SGHTA and CDR2 is FQGTGA. Germline trimming cut 2 bases from V and 5 bases from J; bases unmatched to any gene: 3. CDR3 bases: TGTGCCAGCAGCTTACGGGGGACTAGCGGGAGGGACAATGAGCAGTTCTTC. This encodes CASSLRGTSGRDNEQFF.

This clonotype was recorded many times. The chain recombines TRBV5-1 with TRBJ2-5, with D perhaps being TRBD1 or TRBD2 (6 bases each). This CDR3 has 14 residues. Trimming cost V 4 bases and J 4 bases, with 14 bases left between them. CDR1 is SGHRS, CDR2 YFSETQ, per germline. CDR3 residues: CASSPGAMGETQYF. The DNA of the CDR3 is TGCGCCAGCAGCCCGGGGGCCATGGGAGAGACCCAGTACTTC.

This clonotype was counted ten times or more. This rearrangement joins TRBV4-1 to TRBJ1-5; weak D call: TRBD1 (5 bases). The CDR3 runs to 15 residues. Germline V lookup: CDR1 MGHRA, CDR2 YSYEKL. V was cut by 1 base and J by 7 bases, with 14 bases left in between. The CDR3 spells CASSQGTGVIQPQHF. In nucleotides, the CDR3 is TGCGCCAGCAGCCAAGGTACGGGGGTGATCCAGCCCCAGCATTTT.

The chain employs TRBV28 and TRBJ2-5; D perhaps matches TRBD1 (6 bases). V lost 6 bases and J 6 bases, leaving 8 bases between the germline ends. Germline V gene data show CDR1 as MDHEN and CDR2 as SYDVKM. The CDR3 runs 11 residues. The CDR3 DNA is TGTGCCAGCAGGCAGGGGAAGACCCAGTACTTC. It is translated as CASRQGKTQYF.

This clonotype came up a few times. The chain has TRBV7-2 and TRBJ2-7; D is possibly TRBD1 (5 bases). The CDR3 extends over 14 amino acids. Trimming pared 2 bases from V and 2 bases from J, leaving 10 bases between. Germline lookup yields CDR1 SGHTA and CDR2 FQGNSA. This CDR3 is CASSLTQGPYEQYV. In DNA form, the CDR3 reads TGTGCCAGCAGCTTAACCCAGGGCCCCTACGAGCAGTACGTC.

V usage is TRBV5-4 and J usage is TRBJ2-1; 9 bases fit TRBD2. The CDR3 extends over 18 amino acids. J lost 4 bases, V lost 0 bases, and 11 bases had no gene match. Germline V gene sequence: CDR1 SGHNT, CDR2 YYREEE (reference sequence). CDR3 bases: TGTGCCAGCAGCTTGGGGAGCTCGGCGGGAGGGCCTTACAATGAGCAGTTCTTC. This translates into CASSLGSSAGGPYNEQFF.

The sample holds many counts of this clonotype. The rearrangement joins TRBV20-1 to TRBJ1-4; 7 positions agree with TRBD1. V dropped 6 bases and J dropped 7; count of bases not matched to a gene: 8. The CDR3 extends over 13 amino acids. Germline CDR1 DFQATT, CDR2 SNEGSKA (reference sequence). DNA for the CDR3: TGCAGTGCCCGCCGACAGGGTGGTGAAAAACTGTTTTTT. As protein: CSARRQGGEKLFF.

This clonotype was seen more than once but under ten times. This chain links TRBV2 with TRBJ2-2; 7 positions agree with TRBD2. V shed 3 bases and J 6 bases; nucleotides not matched to a gene: 13. This CDR3 region has 17 residues. In germline, CDR1 is SNHLY, CDR2 FYNNEI. This CDR3 reads CASSDMRGSGMAGELFF. The CDR3, as DNA: TGTGCCAGCAGTGATATGCGGGGGAGCGGGATGGCCGGGGAGCTGTTTTTT.

This clonotype was picked up a small number of times. The chain joins TRBV5-1 to TRBJ2-7; D is ambiguous. Germline CDR1 SGHRS, CDR2 YFSETQ. Trimming left V 4 bases short and J 3 bases short, with 14 bases between. The CDR3 sequence is 14 residues long. CDR3 sequence reads: CASSPIGGNYEQYV. CDR3 DNA: TGCGCCAGCAGCCCCATAGGTGGAAACTACGAGCAGTACGTC.

This clonotype occurred many times. The chain links TRBV12-3 or TRBV12-4 to TRBJ1-1; 12 nucleotides align to TRBD1. The CDR3 has 16 residues. J lost 4 bases, V lost 4 bases, and 7 bases had no gene match. Here the CDR3 DNA reads TGTGCCAGCAGTTCTCGGGACAGGGGGCTCGGCACTGAAGCTTTCTTT. Protein: CASSSRDRGLGTEAFF.